This entry lists 30 T cell receptor beta chains sequenced from one sample in a study of shared clonotypes between healthy human individuals. Libraries were prepared by immunoSEQ multiplex PCR; TCRdb keeps only in-frame clonotypes and omits some of them. The top ten hold 12% of the sample, which has some 450,000 clones, around 77% seen once. Sequenced material: PBMCs. Source of these receptors: a woman between 35 and 50 years old in good health. Some clones in this sample may be carry-over from other donors' samples.

This clone is a singleton in its sample. The gene calls are TRBV11-2 and TRBJ1-1, with 9 bases aligning to TRBD1. The CDR3 sequence is 13 residues long. In germline, CDR1 is SGHAT, CDR2 FQNNGV. Germline trimming cut 5 bases from V and 5 bases from J; bases unmatched to any gene: 3. The CDR3 reads CASSPDRGTEAFF. In DNA, the CDR3 is TGTGCCAGCAGCCCAGACAGGGGGACTGAAGCTTTCTTT. The entire variable domain, with the rest obtained from reference TRBV11-2 and TRBJ1-1, is as follows: EAGVAQSPRYKIIEKRQSVAFWCNPISGHATLYWYQQILGQGPKLLIQFQNNGVVDDSQLPKDRFSAERLKGVDSTLKIQPAKLEDSAVYLCASSPDRGTEAFFGQGTRLTVV.

The CDR3 spells CASSIVAGGHTEAFF. CDR3 DNA: TGTGCCAGTAGTATCGTCGCAGGGGGTCACACTGAAGCTTTCTTT. The rearrangement links TRBV19 to TRBJ1-1; 7 positions match TRBD1. CDR1 is LNHDA and CDR2 is SQIVND in the germline V gene (reference sequence). The CDR3 is 15 residues long. The V and J ends lost 3 bases and 3 bases, in that order; junction bases with no gene match: 7.

The gene calls are TRBV5-8 and TRBJ1-4; D is perhaps TRBD1 (6 bases). V lost 4 bases and J 5 bases, leaving 21 bases between the germline ends. CDR1 SGHTS and CDR2 YDEGEE come from the germline V gene. The CDR3 covers 17 residues. The chain's CDR3 is CASSLDRFNPGNEKLFF. As DNA, the CDR3 is TGTGCCAGCAGCCTGGACAGATTCAACCCGGGGAATGAAAAACTGTTTTTT.

The gene calls are TRBV5-1 and TRBJ1-1; D is perhaps TRBD1 (5 bases). Per germline, CDR1 SGHRS and CDR2 YFSETQ. V lost 4 bases and J lost 4, with 14 bases in between. The CDR3 is 14 amino acids. CDR3 residues: CASSLGTARTEAFF. CDR3 in DNA: TGCGCCAGCAGCCTCGGGACGGCACGCACTGAAGCTTTCTTT.

CDR3 nucleotide sequence: TGTGCCAGTAGGGGGACAGCGAACACCGGGGAGCTGTTTTTT. Translation gives CASRGTANTGELFF. The chain has TRBV19 and TRBJ2-2; 7 nucleotides agree with TRBD1. The V and J ends lost 6 bases and 0 bases, in that order; junction bases with no gene match: 1. This CDR3 has 14 residues. The germline V gene has CDR1 LNHDA and CDR2 SQIVND (reference sequence).

This sequence joins TRBV7-9 and TRBJ2-7; unclear D gene. The CDR3 is 12 amino acids. V shed 5 bases and J shed 7 bases, with 12 bases lying between them. Per germline, CDR1 SEHNR and CDR2 FQNEAQ (reference sequence). In DNA, the CDR3 is TGTGCCAGCAGCCCTATGTATAGGGAGCAGTACTTC. Translation: CASSPMYREQYF.

V gene TRBV7-2 combines with J gene TRBJ2-1, with D hard to call. V lost 1 base to trimming and J lost 5 bases, with 12 bases between them. Germline V lookup: CDR1 SGHTA, CDR2 FQGNSA. There are 15 residues in the CDR3. This CDR3 is CASSLDKDVHNEQFF. CDR3 DNA sequence: TGTGCCAGCAGCTTAGACAAGGACGTACACAATGAGCAGTTCTTC.

The CDR3 nucleotides read TGTGCCAGCAGTTACTCGAATTGGGGAGCTAATGAAAAACTGTTTTTT. This sequence encodes CASSYSNWGANEKLFF. J is TRBJ1-4 and V is TRBV6-6; no firm D call. Trimming removed 0 bases at V and 3 bases at J, with 11 bases between. Germline-derived CDR1 and CDR2 are MNHNY and SVGAGI (reference sequence). The CDR3 sequence is 16 residues long.

This clone was detected a few times. The chain uses TRBV30 and TRBJ2-5; D gene ambiguous. Trimming shortened V by 0 bases and J by 2 bases, and 10 bases separated the two germline ends. This CDR3 is built from 14 residues. Germline V gene sequence: CDR1 GTSNPN, CDR2 SVGIG (reference sequence). The CDR3 loop is CAWSVDRKQETQYF. DNA of the CDR3: TGTGCCTGGAGTGTTGACCGGAAACAAGAGACCCAGTACTTC.

About this clone: It differs at one base from a far larger clone, so likely a read error. This same CDR3 is encoded by further DNA sequences in the sample. J is TRBJ2-2 and V is TRBV30, with unresolved D. Germline values: CDR1 GTSNPN, CDR2 SVGIG (reference sequence). The length of the CDR3 is 11 residues. V lost 0 bases and J lost 7, with 3 bases in between. This CDR3 is CAWSVGGELFF. The CDR3 bases are TGTGCCTGGAGTGTCGGCGGGGAGCTGTTTTTT.

The chain couples TRBV29-1 to TRBJ1-1, with D possibly being TRBD1 (5 bases). CDR3 length: 13 residues. V lost 1 base to trimming and J lost 8 bases, with 14 bases between them. The V gene's germline CDR1 is SQVTM and CDR2 ANQGSEA. The CDR3 sequence: CSVEAGGWSEAFF. The CDR3 nucleotides are TGCAGCGTTGAAGCGGGGGGATGGTCCGAAGCTTTCTTT.

Points on this clone: A much bigger clone sits one base away, suggesting this may be a read error. The CDR3 reads CAWGVASDMQYF. DNA for the CDR3: TGTGCCTGGGGTGTGGCCTCAGATATGCAGTATTTT. The chain recombines TRBV30 with TRBJ2-3; D remains ambiguous. This CDR3 contains 12 residues. Germline V CDR1 and CDR2: GTSNPN, SVGIG (reference sequence).

In regard to this clone: With only one base between it and a far larger clone, this is likely a read error. V gene TRBV7-2 combines with J gene TRBJ1-5; D call uncertain. CDR1 and CDR2 (germline): SGHTA, FQGNSA. The length of the CDR3 is 13 residues. The CDR3 DNA follows: TGTGCCGGCAGCTTAGGGTCTTTGCGGCCCCAGCATTTT. Translation: CAGSLGSLRPQHF.

The rearrangement links TRBV5-1 to TRBJ2-1, with 8 bases aligning to TRBD2. With 0 bases clipped from V and 1 base from J, the junction kept 3 bases outside the gene matches. Germline assignment: CDR1 SGHRS and CDR2 YFSETQ. CDR3 length: 16 residues. In nucleotides, the CDR3 is TGCGCCAGCAGCTTGGGAGCGGGAGTGTCCTACAATGAGCAGTTCTTC. Its translation: CASSLGAGVSYNEQFF. The full variable domain, its missing parts supplied by reference TRBV5-1 and TRBJ2-1, is KAGVTQTPRYLIKTRGQQVTLSCSPISGHRSVSWYQQTPGQGLQFLFEYFSETQRNKGNFPGRFSGRQFSNSRSEMNVSTLELGDSALYLCASSLGAGVSYNEQFFGPGTRLTVL.

This clone was seen a handful of times. V usage is TRBV19 and J usage is TRBJ2-1; 8 nucleotides align to TRBD2. CDR3 length: 15 amino acids. With 4 bases clipped from V and 5 bases from J, the junction kept 7 bases outside the gene matches. The germline V gene encodes CDR1 LNHDA and CDR2 SQIVND (reference sequence). CDR3 residues: CASSNTGGPDNEQFF. The CDR3 DNA is TGTGCCAGTAGTAATACGGGGGGGCCTGACAATGAGCAGTTCTTC.

The chain is built from TRBV5-1 and TRBJ2-2; 8 bases map to TRBD2. The CDR3 is made up of 16 amino acids. CDR1 and CDR2 from the germline V gene are SGHRS and YFSETQ. The ends lost 0 bases at V and 7 bases at J; junction bases unmatched: 8. The CDR3 region has the DNA TGCGCCAGCAGCTTGGGCCCCGGGACTAGTGTCGGGGAGCTGTTTTTT. Translated, it gives CASSLGPGTSVGELFF.

The chain couples TRBV7-2 to TRBJ1-1; no clear D gene. The CDR3 extends over 12 amino acids. V shed 1 base and J shed 6 bases, with 6 bases lying between them. Germline values: CDR1 SGHTA, CDR2 FQGNSA. CDR3 in DNA: TGTGCCAGCAGCTTAGTCACGGCTGAAGCTTTCTTT. The encoded protein is CASSLVTAEAFF. Combining the CDR3 with reference TRBV7-2 and TRBJ1-1 gives the whole variable domain GAGVSQSPSNKVTEKGKDVELRCDPISGHTALYWYRQSLGQGLEFLIYFQGNSAPDKSGLPSDRFSAERTGGSVSTLTIQRTQQEDSAVYLCASSLVTAEAFFGQGTRLTVV.

The chain has TRBV10-1 and TRBJ2-3; 10 bases fit TRBD2. This CDR3 is 16 amino acids long. Germline V CDR1 and CDR2: WNHNN, SYGVQD (reference sequence). The J segment lost 2 bases and the V segment lost 6 bases, leaving 8 bases of the junction unmatched. CDR3 amino acids: CASSPSLAGYTDTQYF. The CDR3 DNA reads TGCGCCAGCAGCCCTTCACTAGCGGGGTACACAGATACGCAGTATTTT.

A word on this clone: The sample holds other DNA sequences that translate to the same CDR3. The chain combines TRBV18 with TRBJ2-5, with D possibly being TRBD1 or TRBD2 (5 bases each). Germline V gives CDR1 KGHSH, CDR2 LQKENI. The CDR3 runs 13 residues. V dropped 2 bases and J dropped 2 bases, with 6 bases sitting between them. The CDR3 DNA reads as TGTGCCAGCTCACCAGGGGGACAAGAGACCCAGTACTTC. Translating gives CASSPGGQETQYF. The full variable domain, rest sourced from reference TRBV18 and TRBJ2-5, is NAGVMQNPRHLVRRRGQEARLRCSPMKGHSHVYWYRQLPEEGLKFMVYLQKENIIDESGMPKERFSAEFPKEGPSILRIQQVVRGDSAAYFCASSPGGQETQYFGPGTRLLVL.

The genes are TRBV28 and TRBJ2-7, with D tentatively TRBD1 (6 bases). Germline V gene lookup returns CDR1 MDHEN and CDR2 SYDVKM. Trimming left V 3 bases short and J 0 bases short, with 15 bases between. The CDR3 has 16 residues. CDR3 protein: CASSFGNLDSSYEQYF. In nucleotides, the CDR3 is TGTGCCAGCAGTTTCGGAAACCTGGACAGCTCCTACGAGCAGTACTTC.

This clone was seen once. This chain connects TRBV2 to TRBJ1-2; 7 bases align to TRBD1. Germline CDR1 and CDR2: SNHLY and FYNNEI. V lost 4 bases, J lost 3 bases, and 5 bases stayed unmatched. The CDR3 totals 14 residues. CDR3 sequence (DNA): TGTGCCAGCAGTGGACAGGGAATTGACTATGGCTACACCTTC. Translating it yields CASSGQGIDYGYTF. Together with reference TRBV2 and TRBJ1-2, the CDR3 gives the full variable domain: EPEVTQTPSHQVTQMGQEVILRCVPISNHLYFYWYRQILGQKVEFLVSFYNNEISEKSEIFDDQFSVERPDGSNFTLKIRSTKLEDSAMYFCASSGQGIDYGYTFGSGTRLTVV.

The gene calls are TRBV7-8 and TRBJ1-2; D is perhaps TRBD1 (6 bases). The CDR3 spans 14 residues. Germline lookup yields CDR1 SGHVS and CDR2 FQNEAQ. V was trimmed by 3 bases and J by 2 bases, leaving 10 bases between them. The CDR3 loop is CASSFSTGNYGYTF. The CDR3 nucleotides are TGTGCCAGCAGCTTCTCAACAGGGAACTATGGCTACACCTTC.

The chain joins TRBV9 to TRBJ2-3, with 15 bases aligning to TRBD2. The germline V gene encodes CDR1 SGDLS and CDR2 YYNGEE. CDR3 length: 15 residues. The ends lost 4 bases at V and 14 bases at J; junction bases unmatched: 11. The CDR3 region has the DNA TGTGCCAGCAGCCCGAGGACTAGCGGGAGGGGGCCATCGTATTTT. This translates into CASSPRTSGRGPSYF.

This clone was observed a few times. The chain links TRBV4-3 to TRBJ1-4; TRBD1 might be the D (5 bases). CDR3 length: 15 amino acids. Germline V gene sequence: CDR1 LGHNA, CDR2 YSLEER. V lost 0 bases, J lost 8 bases, and 13 bases lay in between. CDR3 amino acids: CASSQDRGVLEKLFF. The CDR3 DNA sequence: TGCGCCAGCAGCCAAGATCGGGGGGTTTTAGAAAAACTGTTTTTT.

This clone was seen a single time. The same CDR3 is also encoded by other DNA sequences in this sample. The V gene is TRBV18, the J gene TRBJ2-7, with 11 bases fitting TRBD2. The CDR3 consists of 14 residues. V lost 6 bases and J lost 3; bases outside the gene matches: 4. Germline assignment: CDR1 KGHSH and CDR2 LQKENI. The CDR3 DNA reads TGTGCCAGCTCTTCCGGGACTAGCGGCTACGAGCAGTACTTC. It specifies CASSSGTSGYEQYF. The variable domain in full, completed from reference TRBV18 and TRBJ2-7, reads NAGVMQNPRHLVRRRGQEARLRCSPMKGHSHVYWYRQLPEEGLKFMVYLQKENIIDESGMPKERFSAEFPKEGPSILRIQQVVRGDSAAYFCASSSGTSGYEQYFGPGTRLTVT.

The chain joins TRBV2 to TRBJ2-1; 8 bases line up with TRBD1. The germline CDR1 and CDR2 sequences are SNHLY and FYNNEI. CDR3 size: 12 residues. With V trimmed by 5 bases and J by 8 bases, 2 bases remained unmatched. The CDR3 DNA reads TGTGCCAGCAGTCAACAGGGGGATGAGCAGTTCTTC. Residues: CASSQQGDEQFF. The full variable domain, completed using reference TRBV2 and TRBJ2-1, is EPEVTQTPSHQVTQMGQEVILRCVPISNHLYFYWYRQILGQKVEFLVSFYNNEISEKSEIFDDQFSVERPDGSNFTLKIRSTKLEDSAMYFCASSQQGDEQFFGPGTRLTVL.

The J gene is TRBJ1-1, the V gene TRBV5-1; tentatively, D is TRBD1 (5 bases). This CDR3 region has 15 residues. CDR1 and CDR2 (germline): SGHRS, YFSETQ. Trimming removed 0 bases at V and 1 base at J, with 10 bases between. The CDR3 loop is CASSLEAGRNTEAFF. As DNA, the CDR3 is TGCGCCAGCAGCTTGGAGGCAGGGAGGAACACTGAAGCTTTCTTT.

Regarding this clone: Just one base apart from a much larger clone, this may be a read error. The V gene is TRBV4-1, the J gene TRBJ2-1; possibly TRBD2 for D (5 bases). Germline CDR1 is MGHRA and CDR2 is YSYEKL. V was clipped by 2 bases and J by 5 bases, with 22 bases between them. The CDR3 runs to 18 residues. The CDR3 spells CASSQRRAVGSVHNEQFF. The CDR3 bases are TGCGCCAGCAGCCAAAGAAGGGCAGTAGGGAGTGTCCACAATGAGCAGTTCTTC.

This clone has only a few counts. A far larger clone is one nucleotide away, so this likely arose from a read error. This same CDR3 is encoded by further DNA sequences in the sample. The genes are TRBV29-1 and TRBJ2-1; D is perhaps TRBD2 (6 bases). The CDR3 runs to 12 residues. The V gene lost 6 bases and the J gene lost 4 bases, with 10 bases spanning the gap. Germline-derived CDR1 and CDR2 are SQVTM and ANQGSEA. The CDR3 nucleotides are TGCAGCGTCTCTAGCGATTACAATGAGCAGTTCTTC. Amino acids: CSVSSDYNEQFF.

The genes are TRBV5-1 and TRBJ2-2; 9 nucleotides match TRBD1. V shed 7 bases and J 6 bases; nucleotides not matched to a gene: 13. Germline loops: CDR1 SGHRS, CDR2 YFSETQ. The CDR3 loop spans 16 amino acids. The CDR3 DNA reads as TGCGCCAGCGCCGGACAGGGGATCGGGGCGGCCGGGGAGCTGTTTTTT. This codes for CASAGQGIGAAGELFF.